This passage covers 29 T cell receptor beta chains from one sample sequenced in a study of metastatic and nonmetastatic thyroid tumors (dated by TCRdb to about 2020). Libraries were built with PCR. TCRdb records Illumina HiSeq 4000 as the sequencer. TCRdb redid the processing of the public reads, applying fastp at Q25 and MiXCR, and retained in-frame beta chains. The sample has more than 25,000 clones on record, 10% to 14% of them singletons. 16% of the sample lies in the top ten. Before undergoing thyroid surgery, none of the patients had been given any kind of treatment. What was sequenced was blood. The receptors shown here come from a female donor with papillary thyroid cancer or a benign thyroid nodule (not recorded which). Some clones in this sample may be carry-over from other donors' samples.

This clone was counted at least ten times. This sequence joins TRBV6-4 and TRBJ2-2; 13 bases fit TRBD2. The junction had 19 bases not matched to a gene; V was cut back by 7 bases and J by 5 bases. This CDR3 spans 20 amino acids. Germline lookup yields CDR1 MRHNA and CDR2 SNTAGT. CDR3 amino acids: CASTKLGLAGAQRSTGELFF. DNA of the CDR3: TGTGCCAGCACCAAACTCGGACTAGCGGGAGCCCAACGGTCAACCGGGGAGCTGTTTTTT.

The J gene is TRBJ2-3, the V gene TRBV7-9, with D perhaps TRBD2 (6 bases). Trimming took 5 bases from V and 1 from J, leaving 10 bases between them. Germline lookup yields CDR1 SEHNR and CDR2 FQNEAQ (reference sequence). The CDR3 is made up of 14 amino acids. For the CDR3, the DNA is TGTGCCAGCAGCCCGAAGCGGGGCACAGATACGCAGTATTTT. It yields the protein CASSPKRGTDTQYF.

This clone was seen repeatedly, ten times or more. J is TRBJ2-3 and V is TRBV6-1; D uncertain. In germline, CDR1 is MNHNS, CDR2 SASEGT. The CDR3 consists of 12 residues. V gave up 8 bases and J gave up 1 base, with 7 bases separating them. The CDR3 DNA reads as TGTGCCAGCTTAAGGGGCACAGATACGCAGTATTTT. Encoded protein: CASLRGTDTQYF.

This clone occurred many times. The chain combines TRBV6-2 or TRBV6-3 with TRBJ2-5, with TRBD2 identical over 10 bases. The CDR3 covers 16 residues. Germline values: CDR1 MNHEY, CDR2 SVGEGT. The V segment lost 6 bases and the J segment 2 bases; nucleotides outside the gene matches: 9. The CDR3 DNA reads as TGTGCCAGCAGCCCCCTCAGCGGGAGGGGGCAAGAGACCCAGTACTTC. It translates to CASSPLSGRGQETQYF.

The rearrangement joins TRBV11-3 to TRBJ2-3, with 10 nucleotides matching TRBD2. Germline assignment: CDR1 SGHNT and CDR2 YENEEA. The CDR3 sequence is 14 residues long. With 5 bases clipped from V and 6 bases from J, the junction kept 5 bases outside the gene matches. The CDR3 loop is CASSSGLAADTQYF. In DNA, the CDR3 is TGTGCCAGCAGCAGCGGACTAGCGGCCGATACGCAGTATTTT.

This clone has at least ten counts. The rearrangement links TRBV20-1 to TRBJ2-3; D ambiguous. V lost 3 bases and J lost 4, with 5 bases in between. Germline CDR1 is DFQATT and CDR2 is SNEGSKA (reference sequence). The CDR3 contains 11 residues. The CDR3 DNA sequence: TGCAGTGCTAGGGTTTCAGATACGCAGTATTTT. This sequence encodes CSARVSDTQYF.

Many counts were recorded for this clone. Given a much more abundant clone one base away, this may be a read error. The chain employs TRBV6-1 and TRBJ1-1; D gene ambiguous. The V end lost 7 bases, the J end lost 3 bases, and 12 bases lay between the germline ends. The CDR3 loop spans 13 amino acids. CDR1 and CDR2 (germline): MNHNS, SASEGT. The CDR3 here is CASKRGWDTEAFF. CDR3 DNA: TGTGCCAGCAAGCGGGGTTGGGACACTGAAGCTTTCTTT.

There are many counts of this clone. This specimen includes other DNA sequences encoding the same CDR3. The chain joins TRBV5-8 to TRBJ1-5, with 9 bases identical to TRBD1. The germline V gene encodes CDR1 SGHTS and CDR2 YDEGEE. CDR3 length equals 15 residues. V shed 2 bases and J 5 bases; nucleotides not matched to a gene: 5. The CDR3 spells CASSFGQGTYQPQHF. CDR3 bases: TGTGCCAGCAGCTTCGGACAGGGGACTTATCAGCCCCAGCATTTT.

The chain joins TRBV5-1 to TRBJ1-1; D might be TRBD1 (5 bases). V lost 4 bases and J lost 5, with 18 bases in between. CDR3 size: 15 residues. Germline V CDR1 and CDR2: SGHRS, YFSETQ. The CDR3 region is CASSQKTDTRTEAFF. DNA for the CDR3: TGCGCCAGCAGCCAAAAAACGGACACGAGGACTGAAGCTTTCTTT. Complete variable domain (other parts from reference TRBV5-1 and TRBJ1-1): KAGVTQTPRYLIKTRGQQVTLSCSPISGHRSVSWYQQTPGQGLQFLFEYFSETQRNKGNFPGRFSGRQFSNSRSEMNVSTLELGDSALYLCASSQKTDTRTEAFFGQGTRLTVV.

On this clone: No conserved phenylalanine or tryptophan ends this CDR3, so it is likely a read error. The rearrangement links TRBV6-1 to TRBJ2-7; 10 bases align to TRBD1. Germline V gives CDR1 MNHNS, CDR2 SASEGT. The V and J ends lost 8 bases and 7 bases, in that order; junction bases with no gene match: 8. The CDR3 loop spans 13 amino acids. The CDR3 nucleotides read TGTGCCAGCGGGGACAGGGGCCCTCGTGAGCAGTACCTC. Protein sequence: CASGDRGPREQYL.

This clone has ten or more counts. V gene TRBV6-1 combines with J gene TRBJ2-3, with D possibly TRBD1 on 7 matching bases. From germline, CDR1 is MNHNS and CDR2 SASEGT. This CDR3 has 16 amino acids. Trimming shortened V by 2 bases and J by 2 bases, and 14 bases separated the two germline ends. CDR3 in DNA: TGTGCCAGCAGTGAAAGCCAGGGGGGCCTCACAGATACGCAGTATTTT. Its translation is CASSESQGGLTDTQYF.

This clone has a count of ten or more. The chain links TRBV5-1 to TRBJ1-1; TRBD1 might be the D (5 bases). The V end lost 4 bases, the J end lost 1 base, and 11 bases lay between the germline ends. CDR3 size: 14 residues. Germline-derived CDR1 and CDR2 are SGHRS and YFSETQ. The CDR3 here is CASSDRGRNTEAFF. The CDR3 DNA reads TGCGCCAGCAGCGACCGGGGCCGGAACACTGAAGCTTTCTTT.

This clone has a count of ten or more. The rearrangement uses TRBV11-2 and TRBJ1-1; D call uncertain. With 1 base removed from V and 5 bases from J, the gap between germline ends came to 5 bases. Germline V gene sequence: CDR1 SGHAT, CDR2 FQNNGV. The CDR3 is 12 amino acids. The CDR3 DNA sequence: TGTGCCAGCAGCTTAGTAGGGACTGAAGCTTTCTTT. The encoded protein is CASSLVGTEAFF.

This clone was seen repeatedly, ten times or more. This chain joins TRBV4-3 and TRBJ2-1, with 9 nucleotides matching TRBD2. CDR1 is LGHNA and CDR2 is YSLEER in the germline V gene. V trimming: 2 bases; J trimming: 0 bases; junction bases outside the gene matches: 8. The length of the CDR3 is 18 residues. The CDR3 region has the DNA TGCGCCAGCAGCCAAAAAGTCCTTAGCGGGAGCTCCTACAATGAGCAGTTCTTC. This translates into CASSQKVLSGSSYNEQFF.

Comments on this clone: The CDR3 end shows no conserved phenylalanine or tryptophan, and so a read error is likely. The J gene is TRBJ1-2, the V gene TRBV6-1; TRBD1 aligns across 8 bases. The CDR3 is 15 residues long. In germline, CDR1 is MNHNS, CDR2 SASEGT. V shed 6 bases and J 8 bases; nucleotides not matched to a gene: 14. CDR3 sequence reads: CASSTETGAVLGYTI. CDR3 nucleotides: TGTGCCAGCAGCACTGAGACAGGGGCCGTCTTGGGCTACACCATC.

The V gene is TRBV2, the J gene TRBJ2-7, with TRBD2 matching 9 bases. V was pared by 8 bases and J by 4 bases, with 9 bases of the junction left unmatched. Germline V gene sequence: CDR1 SNHLY, CDR2 FYNNEI. The CDR3 runs 14 residues. The CDR3 region has the DNA TGTGCCAGCCGATTGGGACTAGCCGCATACGAGCAGTACTTC. Protein: CASRLGLAAYEQYF.

This clone turned up a few times. The rearrangement links TRBV28 to TRBJ2-3; TRBD2 is a possible D gene (5 bases). In germline, CDR1 is MDHEN, CDR2 SYDVKM. CDR3 length: 15 residues. Trimming left V 11 bases short and J 6 bases short, with 24 bases between. For the CDR3, the DNA is TGTGCCTCCTTCACCTCCGGGATAGCATACGATACGCAGTATTTT. Amino acids: CASFTSGIAYDTQYF.

This clone came up many times. The chain carries TRBV20-1 and TRBJ1-2; 7 bases line up with TRBD1. The CDR3 loop spans 13 amino acids. Germline V gene data show CDR1 as DFQATT and CDR2 as SNEGSKA (reference sequence). The ends lost 6 bases at V and 5 bases at J; junction bases unmatched: 9. In nucleotides, the CDR3 is TGCAGTGCCGTGCCGACAGGGAAGTATGGCTACACCTTC. It specifies CSAVPTGKYGYTF.

This clone was seen repeatedly, ten times or more. The chain joins TRBV30 to TRBJ1-5; D perhaps matches TRBD1 (5 bases). There are 12 residues in the CDR3. V was shortened by 2 bases and J by 8 bases, with 10 bases between the two germline ends. Germline loops: CDR1 GTSNPN, CDR2 SVGIG (reference sequence). CDR3 nucleotide sequence: TGTGCCTGGAGTATGACAGCAGAGCCCCAGCATTTT. Translation gives CAWSMTAEPQHF.

Only a few counts were recorded for this clone. The J gene is TRBJ1-1, the V gene TRBV19; tentative D call: TRBD1 (5 bases). Per the germline V gene, CDR1 is LNHDA and CDR2 is SQIVND (reference sequence). Deletions cut 6 bases from V and 1 base from J, with 12 bases between. The CDR3 spans 14 residues. The CDR3 reads CASRTRGENTEAFF. DNA of the CDR3: TGTGCCAGTAGAACGCGGGGGGAGAACACTGAAGCTTTCTTT.

The sample holds many counts of this clone. The rearrangement links TRBV7-2 to TRBJ1-2; no definite D call. This CDR3 contains 15 residues. Germline CDR1 is SGHTA and CDR2 is FQGNSA. The V end lost 2 bases, the J end lost 12 bases, and 22 bases lay between the germline ends. CDR3 sequence reads: CASSLSPVSGTGHTF. The DNA for the CDR3 is TGTGCCAGCAGCTTATCCCCCGTGTCGGGCACGGGCCACACCTTC.

This clone was detected a few times. The chain joins TRBV20-1 to TRBJ1-6; TRBD1 matches at 8 bases. The germline V gene encodes CDR1 DFQATT and CDR2 SNEGSKA (reference sequence). J lost 4 bases, V lost 6 bases, and 8 bases had no gene match. The CDR3 spans 15 residues. DNA for the CDR3: TGCAGTGCGCCCAGGGGGCCCGATTATAATTCACCCCTCCACTTT. Amino acids: CSAPRGPDYNSPLHF.

This clone was observed at least ten times. The chain carries TRBV7-3 and TRBJ2-3; tentatively, D is TRBD1 or TRBD2 (5 bases each). The V end was cut by 8 bases, the J end by 0 bases, with 15 bases between. The CDR3 runs to 15 residues. Germline V gene lookup returns CDR1 SGHTA and CDR2 FQGTGA. Here the CDR3 reads CASGSGTTSTDTQYF. The CDR3 coding sequence is TGTGCCAGCGGATCCGGGACCACAAGCACAGATACGCAGTATTTT.

This clone came up many times. This sequence joins TRBV9 and TRBJ1-6; D ambiguous. Per the germline V gene, CDR1 is SGDLS and CDR2 is YYNGEE. The CDR3 length is 14 residues. Trimming took off 0 bases at V and 5 bases at J, with 6 bases between the two ends. CDR3 DNA: TGTGCCAGCAGCGTAGCTACAGATAATTCACCCCTCCACTTT. Protein sequence: CASSVATDNSPLHF. The entire variable domain, with the rest obtained from reference TRBV9 and TRBJ1-6, is as follows: DSGVTQTPKHLITATGQRVTLRCSPRSGDLSVYWYQQSLDQGLQFLIQYYNGEERAKGNILERFSAQQFPDLHSELNLSSLELGDSALYFCASSVATDNSPLHFGNGTRLTVT.

Ten or more counts support this clone. CDR3 nucleotides: TGCGCCAGCAGTGATGGGGGCCCAGGAAAACTGTTTTTT. Protein: CASSDGGPGKLFF. The chain employs TRBV10-1 and TRBJ1-4; D is possibly TRBD1 (6 bases). Trimming pared 3 bases from V and 10 bases from J, leaving 12 bases between. Germline V CDR1 and CDR2: WNHNN, SYGVQD (reference sequence). This CDR3 contains 13 residues.

This clone was counted at least ten times. The chain has TRBV30 and TRBJ2-3, with TRBD2 matching 9 bases. With 4 bases clipped from V and 2 bases from J, the junction kept 1 base outside the gene matches. The CDR3 extends over 13 amino acids. The germline V gene encodes CDR1 GTSNPN and CDR2 SVGIG (reference sequence). The CDR3 region has the DNA TGTGCCTGGACTAGCGGGAACACAGATACGCAGTATTTT. Protein: CAWTSGNTDTQYF. The variable domain in full, completed from reference TRBV30 and TRBJ2-3, reads SQTIHQWPATLVQPVGSPLSLECTVEGTSNPNLYWYRQAAGRGLQLLFYSVGIGQISSEVPQNLSASRPQDRQFILSSKKLLLSDSGFYLCAWTSGNTDTQYFGPGTRLTVL.

In this sample, this clone turned up many times. This chain joins TRBV5-5 and TRBJ1-2, with TRBD1 as a possible D gene (6 bases). In germline, CDR1 is SGHKS, CDR2 YYEKEE (reference sequence). V lost 4 bases to trimming and J lost 4 bases, with 11 bases between them. The length of the CDR3 is 13 residues. This CDR3 reads CASSRTGPYGYTF. CDR3 coding DNA: TGTGCCAGCAGCCGAACAGGGCCCTATGGCTACACCTTC.

This clone has a count of ten or more. This chain joins TRBV7-3 and TRBJ2-5; D not resolved. CDR3 length: 13 residues. CDR1 is SGHTA, CDR2 FQGTGA, per germline. With 3 bases removed from V and 3 bases from J, the gap between germline ends came to 8 bases. CDR3 in amino acids: CASSFFREETQYF. The CDR3 DNA is TGTGCCAGCAGCTTTTTCAGAGAAGAGACCCAGTACTTC.

In its sample, this clone was seen many times. This chain joins TRBV5-1 and TRBJ2-6, with a weak D call TRBD2 (5 bases). Per germline, CDR1 SGHRS and CDR2 YFSETQ. This CDR3 is 15 amino acids long. Trimming shortened V by 3 bases and J by 0 bases, and 7 bases separated the two germline ends. CDR3 bases: TGCGCCAGCAGCTCGGGGAACTCTGGGGCCAACGTCCTGACTTTC. Its protein product is CASSSGNSGANVLTF.